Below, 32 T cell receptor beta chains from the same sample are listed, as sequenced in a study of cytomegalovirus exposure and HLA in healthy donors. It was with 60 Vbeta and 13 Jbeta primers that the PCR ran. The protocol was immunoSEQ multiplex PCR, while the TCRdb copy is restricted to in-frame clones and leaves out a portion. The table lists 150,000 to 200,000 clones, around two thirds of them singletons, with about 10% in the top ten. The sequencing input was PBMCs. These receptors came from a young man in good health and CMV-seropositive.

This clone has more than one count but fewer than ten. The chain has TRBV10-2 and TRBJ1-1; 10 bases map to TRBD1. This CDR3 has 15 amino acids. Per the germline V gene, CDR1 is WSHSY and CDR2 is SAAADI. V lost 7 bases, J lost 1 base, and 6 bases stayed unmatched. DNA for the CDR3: TGCGCCAGCAAACCGGGACAGGGGTCGAACACTGAAGCTTTCTTT. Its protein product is CASKPGQGSNTEAFF.

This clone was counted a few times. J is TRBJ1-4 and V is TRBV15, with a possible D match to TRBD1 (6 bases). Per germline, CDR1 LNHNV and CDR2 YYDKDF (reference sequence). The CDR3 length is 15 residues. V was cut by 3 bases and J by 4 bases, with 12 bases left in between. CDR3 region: CATSSLDRSNEKLFF. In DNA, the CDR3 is TGTGCCACCAGCAGTTTAGACAGGAGTAATGAAAAACTGTTTTTT. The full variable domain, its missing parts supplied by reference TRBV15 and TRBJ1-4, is DAMVIQNPRYQVTQFGKPVTLSCSQTLNHNVMYWYQQKSSQAPKLLFHYYDKDFNNEADTPDNFQSRRPNTSFCFLDIRSPGLGDTAMYLCATSSLDRSNEKLFFGSGTQLSVL.

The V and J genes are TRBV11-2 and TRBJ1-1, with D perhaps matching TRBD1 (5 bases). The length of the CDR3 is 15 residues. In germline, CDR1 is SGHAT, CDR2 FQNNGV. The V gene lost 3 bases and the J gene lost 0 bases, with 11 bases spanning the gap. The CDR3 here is CASSLGGSMNTEAFF. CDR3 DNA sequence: TGTGCCAGCAGCTTGGGGGGTTCCATGAACACTGAAGCTTTCTTT.

The chain's CDR3 is CASTSSGVYNSPLHF. The CDR3 nucleotides are TGTGCCAGCACCAGCTCGGGGGTATATAATTCACCCCTCCACTTT. The rearrangement uses TRBV27 and TRBJ1-6; maybe TRBD1 (5 bases). V lost 7 bases to trimming and J lost 4 bases, with 14 bases between them. CDR3 length: 15 residues. Germline CDR1 and CDR2: MNHEY and SMNVEV (reference sequence).

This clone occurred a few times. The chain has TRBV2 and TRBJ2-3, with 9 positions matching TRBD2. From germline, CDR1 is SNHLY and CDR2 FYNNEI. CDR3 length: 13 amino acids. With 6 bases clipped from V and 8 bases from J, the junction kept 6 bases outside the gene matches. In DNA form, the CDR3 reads TGTGCCAGCAGACAGCGGGAGGAGGGTACGCAGTATTTT. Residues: CASRQREEGTQYF.

The CDR3 DNA sequence: TGTGCCAGCTCCCCTGCGGACAGTTATGGCTACACCTTC. Translating gives CASSPADSYGYTF. V usage is TRBV18 and J usage is TRBJ1-2, with D possibly TRBD1 on 6 matching bases. This CDR3 is built from 13 residues. V lost 6 bases, J lost 5 bases, and 13 bases lay in between. Looked up from germline, CDR1 is KGHSH and CDR2 is LQKENI.

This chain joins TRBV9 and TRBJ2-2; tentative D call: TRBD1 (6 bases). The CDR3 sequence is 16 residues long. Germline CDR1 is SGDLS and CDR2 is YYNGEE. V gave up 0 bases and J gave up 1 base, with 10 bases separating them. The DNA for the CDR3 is TGTGCCAGCAGCGTAGGAGGGGGATTGAACACCGGGGAGCTGTTTTTT. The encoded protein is CASSVGGGLNTGELFF.

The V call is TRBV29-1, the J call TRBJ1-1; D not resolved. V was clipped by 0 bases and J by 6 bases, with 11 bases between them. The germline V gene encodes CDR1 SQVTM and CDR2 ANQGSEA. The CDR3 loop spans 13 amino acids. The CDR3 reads CSVEEFQVAEAFF. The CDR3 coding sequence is TGCAGCGTTGAAGAGTTCCAGGTGGCTGAAGCTTTCTTT.

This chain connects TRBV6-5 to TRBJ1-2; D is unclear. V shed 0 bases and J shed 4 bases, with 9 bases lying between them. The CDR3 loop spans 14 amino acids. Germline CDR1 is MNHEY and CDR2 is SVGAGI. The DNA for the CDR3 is TGTGCCAGCAGTTACTCGGGAGCGGGCTATGGCTACACCTTC. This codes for CASSYSGAGYGYTF.

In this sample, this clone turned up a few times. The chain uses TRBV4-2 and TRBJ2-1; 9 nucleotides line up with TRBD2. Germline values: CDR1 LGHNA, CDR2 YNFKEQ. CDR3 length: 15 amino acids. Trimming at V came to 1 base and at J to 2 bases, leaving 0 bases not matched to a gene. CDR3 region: CASSQASGTYNEQFF. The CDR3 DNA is TGTGCCAGCAGCCAAGCTAGCGGGACCTACAATGAGCAGTTCTTC.

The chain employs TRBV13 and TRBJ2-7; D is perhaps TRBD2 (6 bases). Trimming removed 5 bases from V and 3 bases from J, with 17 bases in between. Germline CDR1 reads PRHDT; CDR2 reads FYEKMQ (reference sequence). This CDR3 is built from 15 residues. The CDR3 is CASSARGTPSYEQYF. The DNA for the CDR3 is TGTGCCAGCAGCGCCCGCGGGACGCCAAGCTACGAGCAGTACTTC.

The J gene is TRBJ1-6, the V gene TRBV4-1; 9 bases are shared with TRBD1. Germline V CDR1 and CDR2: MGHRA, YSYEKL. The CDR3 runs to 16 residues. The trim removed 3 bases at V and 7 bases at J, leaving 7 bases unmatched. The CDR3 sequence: CASSHAQTGGNSPLHF. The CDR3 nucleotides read TGCGCCAGCAGCCATGCCCAGACAGGGGGAAATTCACCCCTCCACTTT.

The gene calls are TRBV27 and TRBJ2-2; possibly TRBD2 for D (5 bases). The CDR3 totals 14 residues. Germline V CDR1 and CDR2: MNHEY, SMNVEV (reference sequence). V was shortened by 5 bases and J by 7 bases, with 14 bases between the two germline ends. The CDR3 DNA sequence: TGTGCCAGCAGTCCGACACCACGGGGCGGGGAGCTGTTTTTT. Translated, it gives CASSPTPRGGELFF.

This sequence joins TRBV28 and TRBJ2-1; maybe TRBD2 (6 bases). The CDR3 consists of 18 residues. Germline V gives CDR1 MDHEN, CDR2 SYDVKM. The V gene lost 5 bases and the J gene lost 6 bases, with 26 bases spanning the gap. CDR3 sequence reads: CASSTNRASESAANEQFF. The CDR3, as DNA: TGTGCCAGCAGTACGAATAGGGCTAGCGAGAGTGCAGCCAATGAGCAGTTCTTC. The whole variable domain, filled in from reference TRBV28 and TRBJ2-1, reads DVKVTQSSRYLVKRTGEKVFLECVQDMDHENMFWYRQDPGLGLRLIYFSYDVKMKEKGDIPEGYSVSREKKERFSLILESASTNQTSMYLCASSTNRASESAANEQFFGPGTRLTVL.

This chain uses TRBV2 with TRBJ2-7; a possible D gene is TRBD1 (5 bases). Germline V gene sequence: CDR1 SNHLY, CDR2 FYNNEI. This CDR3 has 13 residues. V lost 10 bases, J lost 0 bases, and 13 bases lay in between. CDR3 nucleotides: TGTGCCACAGAACCAGGGAACTCCTACGAGCAGTACTTC. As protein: CATEPGNSYEQYF.

CDR3 protein: CASSYIQGGNQPQHF. The CDR3 DNA follows: TGTGCCAGCAGTTACATCCAGGGTGGCAATCAGCCCCAGCATTTT. V usage is TRBV6-5 and J usage is TRBJ1-5, with D possibly being TRBD1 (5 bases). CDR1 is MNHEY, CDR2 SVGAGI, per germline. Trimming cost V 2 bases and J 2 bases, with 10 bases left between them. The CDR3 runs 15 residues.

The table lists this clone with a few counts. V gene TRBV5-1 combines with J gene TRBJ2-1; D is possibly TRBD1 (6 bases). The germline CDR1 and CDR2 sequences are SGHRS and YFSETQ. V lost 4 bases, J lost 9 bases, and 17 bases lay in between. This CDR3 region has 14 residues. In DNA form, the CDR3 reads TGCGCCAGCAGCCGACAGGACGGGTCCGCTGAGCAGTTCTTC. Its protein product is CASSRQDGSAEQFF.

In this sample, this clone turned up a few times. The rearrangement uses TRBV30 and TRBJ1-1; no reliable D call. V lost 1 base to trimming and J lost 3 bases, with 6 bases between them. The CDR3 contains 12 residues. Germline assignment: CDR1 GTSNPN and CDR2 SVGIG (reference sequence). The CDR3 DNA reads TGTGCCTGGAGTGCAACTTACACTGAAGCTTTCTTT. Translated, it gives CAWSATYTEAFF. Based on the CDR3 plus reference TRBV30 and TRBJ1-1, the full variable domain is SQTIHQWPATLVQPVGSPLSLECTVEGTSNPNLYWYRQAAGRGLQLLFYSVGIGQISSEVPQNLSASRPQDRQFILSSKKLLLSDSGFYLCAWSATYTEAFFGQGTRLTVV.

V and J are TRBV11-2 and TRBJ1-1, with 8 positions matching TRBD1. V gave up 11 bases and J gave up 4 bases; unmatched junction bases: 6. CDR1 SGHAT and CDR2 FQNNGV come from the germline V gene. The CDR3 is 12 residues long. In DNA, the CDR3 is TGTGCCGTCAGGGGGCAGGGCACTGAAGCTTTCTTT. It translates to CAVRGQGTEAFF. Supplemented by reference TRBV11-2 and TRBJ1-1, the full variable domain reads EAGVAQSPRYKIIEKRQSVAFWCNPISGHATLYWYQQILGQGPKLLIQFQNNGVVDDSQLPKDRFSAERLKGVDSTLKIQPAKLEDSAVYLCAVRGQGTEAFFGQGTRLTVV.

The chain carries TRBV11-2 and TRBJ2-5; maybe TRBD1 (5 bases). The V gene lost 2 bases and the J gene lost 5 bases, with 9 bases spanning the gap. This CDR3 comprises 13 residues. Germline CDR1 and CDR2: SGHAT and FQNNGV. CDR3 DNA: TGTGCCAGCAGCTTATGGGCAGGGGAGACCCAGTACTTC. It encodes CASSLWAGETQYF.

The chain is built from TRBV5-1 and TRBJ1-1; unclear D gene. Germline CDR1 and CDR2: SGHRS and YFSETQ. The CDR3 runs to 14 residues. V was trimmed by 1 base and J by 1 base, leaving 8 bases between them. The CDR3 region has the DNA TGCGCCAGCAGCTTGAGGGAGGGGAACACTGAAGCTTTCTTT. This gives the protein CASSLREGNTEAFF.

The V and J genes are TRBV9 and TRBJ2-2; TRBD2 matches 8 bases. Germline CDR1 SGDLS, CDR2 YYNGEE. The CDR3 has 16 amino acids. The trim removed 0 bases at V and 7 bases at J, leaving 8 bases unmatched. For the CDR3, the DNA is TGTGCCAGCAGCGTAGAGAGCGGGAGTTTGGGCGGGGAGCTGTTTTTT. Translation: CASSVESGSLGGELFF.

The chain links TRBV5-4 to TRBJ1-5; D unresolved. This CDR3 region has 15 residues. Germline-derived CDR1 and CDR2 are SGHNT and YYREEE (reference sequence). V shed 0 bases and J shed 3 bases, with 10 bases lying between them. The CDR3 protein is CASSLDPSANQPQHF. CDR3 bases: TGTGCCAGCAGCTTGGATCCCAGCGCCAATCAGCCCCAGCATTTT.

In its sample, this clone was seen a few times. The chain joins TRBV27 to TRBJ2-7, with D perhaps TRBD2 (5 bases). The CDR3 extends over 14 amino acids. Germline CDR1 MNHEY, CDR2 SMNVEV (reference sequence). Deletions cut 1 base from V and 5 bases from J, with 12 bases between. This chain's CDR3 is CASSLFGEWDEQYF. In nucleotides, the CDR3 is TGTGCCAGCAGTTTATTCGGGGAGTGGGACGAGCAGTACTTC.

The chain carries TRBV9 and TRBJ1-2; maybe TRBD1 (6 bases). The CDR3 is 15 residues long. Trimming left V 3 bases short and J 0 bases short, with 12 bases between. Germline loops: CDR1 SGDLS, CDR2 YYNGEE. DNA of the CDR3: TGTGCCAGCAGCGCCTTCAGGGACACTAACTATGGCTACACCTTC. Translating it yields CASSAFRDTNYGYTF.

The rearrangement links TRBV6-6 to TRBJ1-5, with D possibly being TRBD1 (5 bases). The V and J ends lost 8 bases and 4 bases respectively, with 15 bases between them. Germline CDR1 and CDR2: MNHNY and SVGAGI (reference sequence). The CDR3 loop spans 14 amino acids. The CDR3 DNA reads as TGTGCCAGCGTCCTCCCTACAGGTAATCAGCCCCAGCATTTT. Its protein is CASVLPTGNQPQHF.

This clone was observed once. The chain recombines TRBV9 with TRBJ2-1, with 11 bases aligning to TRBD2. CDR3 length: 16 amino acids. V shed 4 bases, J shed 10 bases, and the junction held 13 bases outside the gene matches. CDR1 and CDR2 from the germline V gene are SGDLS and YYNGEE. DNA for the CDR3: TGTGCCAGCAGCATCACCGGGACTAGCGGATTGGGGGAGCAGTTCTTC. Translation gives CASSITGTSGLGEQFF.

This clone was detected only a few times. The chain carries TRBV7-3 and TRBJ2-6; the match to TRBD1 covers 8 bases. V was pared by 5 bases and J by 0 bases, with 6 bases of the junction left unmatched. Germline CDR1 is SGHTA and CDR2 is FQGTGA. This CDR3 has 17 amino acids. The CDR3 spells CASSADRGFSGANVLTF. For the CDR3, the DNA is TGTGCCAGCAGCGCCGACAGGGGCTTCTCTGGGGCCAACGTCCTGACTTTC.

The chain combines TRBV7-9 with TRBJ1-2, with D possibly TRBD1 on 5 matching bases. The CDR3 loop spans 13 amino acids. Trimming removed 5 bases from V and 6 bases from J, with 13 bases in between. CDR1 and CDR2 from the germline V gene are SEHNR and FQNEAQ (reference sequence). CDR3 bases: TGTGCCAGCAGCCGGGGGGGGTCAGATGGCTACACCTTC. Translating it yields CASSRGGSDGYTF.

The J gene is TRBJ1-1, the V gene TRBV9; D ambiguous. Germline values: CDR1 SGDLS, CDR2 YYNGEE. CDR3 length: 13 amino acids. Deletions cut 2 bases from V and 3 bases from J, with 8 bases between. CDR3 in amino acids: CASSVGHYTEAFF. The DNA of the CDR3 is TGTGCCAGCAGCGTTGGGCATTACACTGAAGCTTTCTTT.

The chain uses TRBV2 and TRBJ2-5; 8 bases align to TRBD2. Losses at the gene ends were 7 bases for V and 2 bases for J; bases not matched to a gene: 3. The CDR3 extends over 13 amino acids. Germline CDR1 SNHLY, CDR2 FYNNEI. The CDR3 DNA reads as TGTGCCAGCATAGCGGGGCTGCAAGAGACCCAGTACTTC. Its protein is CASIAGLQETQYF. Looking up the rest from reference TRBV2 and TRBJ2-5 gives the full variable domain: EPEVTQTPSHQVTQMGQEVILRCVPISNHLYFYWYRQILGQKVEFLVSFYNNEISEKSEIFDDQFSVERPDGSNFTLKIRSTKLEDSAMYFCASIAGLQETQYFGPGTRLLVL.

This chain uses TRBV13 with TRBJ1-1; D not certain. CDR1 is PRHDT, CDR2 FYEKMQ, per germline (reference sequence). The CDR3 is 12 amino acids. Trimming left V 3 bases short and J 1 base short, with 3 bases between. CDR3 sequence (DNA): TGTGCCAGCAGCTTTCGGAACACTGAAGCTTTCTTT. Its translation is CASSFRNTEAFF. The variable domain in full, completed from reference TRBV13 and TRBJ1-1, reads AAGVIQSPRHLIKEKRETATLKCYPIPRHDTVYWYQQGPGQDPQFLISFYEKMQSDKGSIPDRFSAQQFSDYHSELNMSSLELGDSALYFCASSFRNTEAFFGQGTRLTVV.